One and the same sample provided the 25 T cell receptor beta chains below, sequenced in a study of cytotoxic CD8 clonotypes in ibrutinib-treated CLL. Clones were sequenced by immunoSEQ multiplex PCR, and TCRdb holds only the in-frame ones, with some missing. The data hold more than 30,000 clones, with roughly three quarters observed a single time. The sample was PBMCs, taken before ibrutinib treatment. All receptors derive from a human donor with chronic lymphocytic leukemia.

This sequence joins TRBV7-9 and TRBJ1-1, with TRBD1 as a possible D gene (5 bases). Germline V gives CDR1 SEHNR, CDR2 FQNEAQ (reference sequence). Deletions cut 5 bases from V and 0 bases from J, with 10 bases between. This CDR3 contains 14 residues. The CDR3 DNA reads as TGTGCCAGCAGCCGGGACGTCTTGAACACTGAAGCTTTCTTT. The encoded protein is CASSRDVLNTEAFF.

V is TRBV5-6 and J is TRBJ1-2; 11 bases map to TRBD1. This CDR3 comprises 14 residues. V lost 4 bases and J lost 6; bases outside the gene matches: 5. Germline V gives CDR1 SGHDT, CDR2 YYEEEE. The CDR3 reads CASSLGTGGNGYTF. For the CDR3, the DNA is TGTGCCAGCAGCCTGGGGACAGGGGGGAATGGCTACACCTTC. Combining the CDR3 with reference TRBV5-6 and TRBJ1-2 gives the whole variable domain DAGVTQSPTHLIKTRGQQVTLRCSPKSGHDTVSWYQQALGQGPQFIFQYYEEEERQRGNFPDRFSGHQFPNYSSELNVNALLLGDSALYLCASSLGTGGNGYTFGSGTRLTVV.

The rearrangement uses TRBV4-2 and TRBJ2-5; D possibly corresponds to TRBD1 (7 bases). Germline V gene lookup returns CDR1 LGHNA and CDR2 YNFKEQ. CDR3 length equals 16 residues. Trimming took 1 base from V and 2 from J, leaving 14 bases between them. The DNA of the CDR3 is TGTGCCAGCAGCCAAGGGGCAGGGGGAGGTCAAGAGACCCAGTACTTC. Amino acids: CASSQGAGGGQETQYF.

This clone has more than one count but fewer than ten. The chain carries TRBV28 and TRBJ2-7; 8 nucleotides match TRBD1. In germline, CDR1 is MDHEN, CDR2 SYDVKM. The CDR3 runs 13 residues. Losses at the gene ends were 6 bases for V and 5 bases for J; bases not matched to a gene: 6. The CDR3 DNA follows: TGTGCCAGCAGCTGGGACAGGACCAACGAGCAGTACTTC. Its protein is CASSWDRTNEQYF.

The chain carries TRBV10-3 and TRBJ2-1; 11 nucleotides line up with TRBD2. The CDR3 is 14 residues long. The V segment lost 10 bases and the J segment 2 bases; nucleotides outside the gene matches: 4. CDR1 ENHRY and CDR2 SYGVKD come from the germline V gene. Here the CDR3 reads CATTSGGTYNEQFF. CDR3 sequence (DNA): TGTGCCACCACTAGCGGGGGTACCTACAATGAGCAGTTCTTC.

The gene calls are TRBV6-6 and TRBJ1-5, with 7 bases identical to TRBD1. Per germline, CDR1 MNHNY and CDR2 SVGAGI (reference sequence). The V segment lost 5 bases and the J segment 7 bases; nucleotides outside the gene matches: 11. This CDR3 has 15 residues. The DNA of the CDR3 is TGTGCCAGCAGTCGTACAGGGGAAGGGAAACAGCCCCAGCATTTT. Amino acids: CASSRTGEGKQPQHF.

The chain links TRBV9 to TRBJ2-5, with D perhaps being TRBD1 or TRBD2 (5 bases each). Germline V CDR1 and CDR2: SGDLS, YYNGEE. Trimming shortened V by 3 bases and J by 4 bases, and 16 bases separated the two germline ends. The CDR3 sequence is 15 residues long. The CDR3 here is CASSDGTAPGETQYF. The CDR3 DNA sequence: TGTGCCAGCAGCGACGGGACCGCCCCGGGAGAGACCCAGTACTTC. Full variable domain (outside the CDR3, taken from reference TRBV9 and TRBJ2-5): DSGVTQTPKHLITATGQRVTLRCSPRSGDLSVYWYQQSLDQGLQFLIQYYNGEERAKGNILERFSAQQFPDLHSELNLSSLELGDSALYFCASSDGTAPGETQYFGPGTRLLVL.

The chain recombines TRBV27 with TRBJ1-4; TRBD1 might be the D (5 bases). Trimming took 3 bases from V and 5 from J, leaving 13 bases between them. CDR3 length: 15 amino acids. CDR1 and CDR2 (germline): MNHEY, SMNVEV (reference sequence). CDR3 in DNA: TGTGCCAGCAGTTTTCGGGGACGGGAAAATGAAAAACTGTTTTTT. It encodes CASSFRGRENEKLFF.

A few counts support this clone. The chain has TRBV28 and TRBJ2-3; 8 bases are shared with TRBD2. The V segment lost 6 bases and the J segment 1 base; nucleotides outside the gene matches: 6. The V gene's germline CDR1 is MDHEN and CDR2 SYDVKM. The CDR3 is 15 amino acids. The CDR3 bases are TGTGCCAGCAGCTCGGGGGGGGCGGGCACAGATACGCAGTATTTT. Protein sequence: CASSSGGAGTDTQYF.

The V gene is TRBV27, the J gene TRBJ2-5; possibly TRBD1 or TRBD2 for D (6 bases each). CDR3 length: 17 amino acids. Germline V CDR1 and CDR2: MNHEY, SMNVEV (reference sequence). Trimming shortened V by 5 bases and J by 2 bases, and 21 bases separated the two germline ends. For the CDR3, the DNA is TGTGCCAGCAGTCCTCCAAGGGGGGCGGGAAGACAAGAGACCCAGTACTTC. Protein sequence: CASSPPRGAGRQETQYF.

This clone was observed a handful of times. The CDR3 DNA follows: TGTGCCAGTAGTATCCTATTGGAGAGCAATCAGCCCCAGCATTTT. It yields the protein CASSILLESNQPQHF. The J gene is TRBJ1-5, the V gene TRBV19, with D uncertain. Trimming took 3 bases from V and 1 from J, leaving 10 bases between them. Germline loops: CDR1 LNHDA, CDR2 SQIVND (reference sequence). This CDR3 region has 15 residues.

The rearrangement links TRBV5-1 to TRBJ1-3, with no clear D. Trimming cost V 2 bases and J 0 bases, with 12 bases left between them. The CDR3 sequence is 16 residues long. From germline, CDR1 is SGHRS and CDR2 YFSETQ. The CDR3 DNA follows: TGCGCCAGCAGCTTCGGGGAGGGTTTCTCTGGAAACACCATATATTTT. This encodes CASSFGEGFSGNTIYF.

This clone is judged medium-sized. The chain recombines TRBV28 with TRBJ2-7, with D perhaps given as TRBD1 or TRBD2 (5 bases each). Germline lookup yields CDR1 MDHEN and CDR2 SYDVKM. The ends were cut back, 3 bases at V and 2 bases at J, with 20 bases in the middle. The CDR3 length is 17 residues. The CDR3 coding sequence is TGTGCCAGCAGTTTTTGGATAAGTGGGGGTGCTACCTACGAGCAGTACTTC. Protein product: CASSFWISGGATYEQYF.

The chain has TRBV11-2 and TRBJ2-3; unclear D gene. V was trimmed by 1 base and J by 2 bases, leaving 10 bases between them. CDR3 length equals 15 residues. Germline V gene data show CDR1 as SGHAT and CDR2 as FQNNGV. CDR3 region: CASSLVPGLTDTQYF. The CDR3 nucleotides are TGTGCCAGCAGCTTAGTACCAGGTCTCACAGATACGCAGTATTTT.

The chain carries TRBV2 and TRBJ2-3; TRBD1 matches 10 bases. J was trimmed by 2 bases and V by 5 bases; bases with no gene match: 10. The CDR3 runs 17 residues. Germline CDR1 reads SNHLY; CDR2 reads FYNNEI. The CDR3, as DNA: TGTGCCAGCAGTCTCCCGGACAGGGGGTCCCACACAGATACGCAGTATTTT. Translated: CASSLPDRGSHTDTQYF.

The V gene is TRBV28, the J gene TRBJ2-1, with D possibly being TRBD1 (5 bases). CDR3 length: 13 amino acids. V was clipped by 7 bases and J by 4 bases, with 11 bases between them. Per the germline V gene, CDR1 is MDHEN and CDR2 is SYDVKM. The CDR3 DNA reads TGTGCCAGCATAAAGGGGTCATACAATGAGCAGTTCTTC. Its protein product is CASIKGSYNEQFF.

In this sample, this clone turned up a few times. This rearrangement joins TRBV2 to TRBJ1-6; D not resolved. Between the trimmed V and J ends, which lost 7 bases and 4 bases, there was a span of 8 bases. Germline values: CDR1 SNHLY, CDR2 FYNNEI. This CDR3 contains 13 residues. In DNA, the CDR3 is TGTGCCAGCATAGTAGGTTATAATTCACCCCTCCACTTT. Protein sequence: CASIVGYNSPLHF.

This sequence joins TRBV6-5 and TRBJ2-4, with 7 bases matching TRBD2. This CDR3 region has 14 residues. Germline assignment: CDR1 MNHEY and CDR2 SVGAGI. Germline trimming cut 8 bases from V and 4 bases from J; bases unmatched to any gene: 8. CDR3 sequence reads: CASYQAGLKNIQYF. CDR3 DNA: TGTGCCAGCTACCAAGCGGGACTAAAAAACATTCAGTACTTC.

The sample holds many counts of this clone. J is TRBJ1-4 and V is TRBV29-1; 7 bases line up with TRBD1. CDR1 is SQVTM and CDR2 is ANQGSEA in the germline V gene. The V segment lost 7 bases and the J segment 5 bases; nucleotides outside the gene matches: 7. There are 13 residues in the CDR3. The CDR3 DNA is TGCAGCGGGCTGGACAGGAGAAATGAAAAACTGTTTTTT. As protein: CSGLDRRNEKLFF.

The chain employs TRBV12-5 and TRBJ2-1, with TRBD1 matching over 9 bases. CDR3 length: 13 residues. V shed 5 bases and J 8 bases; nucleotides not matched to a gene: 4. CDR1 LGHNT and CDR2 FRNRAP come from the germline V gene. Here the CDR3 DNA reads TGTGCTAGTGGTCAAACAGGGGGCCATGAGCAGTTCTTC. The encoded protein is CASGQTGGHEQFF.

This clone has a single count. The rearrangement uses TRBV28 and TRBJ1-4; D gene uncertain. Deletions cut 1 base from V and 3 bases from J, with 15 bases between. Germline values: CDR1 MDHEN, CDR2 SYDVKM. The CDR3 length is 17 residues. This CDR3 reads CASSLFAQLVANEKLFF. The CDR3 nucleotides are TGTGCCAGCAGTTTATTCGCTCAATTGGTAGCTAATGAAAAACTGTTTTTT.

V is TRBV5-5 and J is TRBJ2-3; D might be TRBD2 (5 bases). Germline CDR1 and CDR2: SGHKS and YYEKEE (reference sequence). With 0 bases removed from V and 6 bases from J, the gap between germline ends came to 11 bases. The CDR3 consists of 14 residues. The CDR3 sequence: CASSLDEGVDTQYF. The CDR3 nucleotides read TGTGCCAGCAGCTTGGACGAGGGAGTGGATACGCAGTATTTT.

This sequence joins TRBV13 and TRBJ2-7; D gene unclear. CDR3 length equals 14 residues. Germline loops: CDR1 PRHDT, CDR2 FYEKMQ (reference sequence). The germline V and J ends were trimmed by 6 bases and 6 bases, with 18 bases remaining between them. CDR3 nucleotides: TGTGCCAGCAGTTTATCCTACGGTGAGATCGAGCAGTACTTC. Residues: CASSLSYGEIEQYF. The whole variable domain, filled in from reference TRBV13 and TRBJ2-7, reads AAGVIQSPRHLIKEKRETATLKCYPIPRHDTVYWYQQGPGQDPQFLISFYEKMQSDKGSIPDRFSAQQFSDYHSELNMSSLELGDSALYFCASSLSYGEIEQYFGPGTRLTVT.

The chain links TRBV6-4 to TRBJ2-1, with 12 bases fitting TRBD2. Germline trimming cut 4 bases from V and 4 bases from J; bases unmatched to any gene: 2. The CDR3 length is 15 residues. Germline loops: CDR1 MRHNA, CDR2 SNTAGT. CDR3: CASSGLAGEYNEQFF. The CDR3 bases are TGTGCCAGCAGTGGACTAGCGGGAGAATACAATGAGCAGTTCTTC.

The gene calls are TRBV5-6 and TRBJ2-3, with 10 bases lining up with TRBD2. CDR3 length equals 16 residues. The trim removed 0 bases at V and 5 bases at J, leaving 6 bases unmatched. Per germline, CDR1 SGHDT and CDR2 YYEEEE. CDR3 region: CASSLGFLAGVDTQYF. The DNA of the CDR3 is TGTGCCAGCAGCTTGGGGTTTCTAGCGGGAGTAGATACGCAGTATTTT.